This TCR beta chain appears in the sequencing data of a study of blood T cells in healthy people across ages. This clonotype was observed at least ten times. Between the trimmed V and J ends, which lost 4 bases and 9 bases, there was a span of 14 bases. This CDR3 has 13 amino acids. CDR1 is SGHDT and CDR2 is YYEEEE in the germline V gene. A second PCR of roughly 7 to 11 cycles used a sample-barcoded 5' primer and a J-beta primer mix. MiXCR, applied by TCRdb to the 5' RACE reads, yields one record per CDR3 protein. The data show 1 million or so distinct CDR3 sequences, under 45% seen once. Sequenced material: blood. The chain is built from TRBV5-6 and TRBJ2-1; no definite D call. This sequence was found in a woman aged 55-69 years in good health. DNA for the CDR3: TGTGCCAGCAGCCTGAATTTGAGAGGTGAGCAGTTCTTC. Encoded protein: CASSLNLRGEQFF. The full variable domain, completed using reference TRBV5-6 and TRBJ2-1, is DAGVTQSPTHLIKTRGQQVTLRCSPKSGHDTVSWYQQALGQGPQFIFQYYEEEERQRGNFPDRFSGHQFPNYSSELNVNALLLGDSALYLCASSLNLRGEQFFGPGTRLTVL.